At least ten counts were recorded for the clone carrying this T cell receptor beta chain. How the authors handled the data: Variation in CDR3 across clinicopathological groups served as the basis for constructing a distant-metastasis classifier in papillary thyroid cancer. With MiXCR, TCRdb called clones anew from the PCR reads. TCRdb, not the original authors, processed these V and J calls. Among about 52,000 clones listed, under 20% were seen once. No patient received treatment before thyroid surgery. The data derive from a study of metastatic and nonmetastatic thyroid tumors. The overall study: Across peripheral blood and tumor or nodule tissue samples taken from malignant and benign thyroid patients, the repertoires were compared with one another.

This receptor was identified in a female donor with papillary thyroid cancer or a benign thyroid nodule (not recorded which). Some clones in this sample may be carry-over from other donors' samples. The sample was blood.

CDR3 sequence: CASSATASGQETQYF. CDR3 DNA sequence: TGTGCCAGCAGCGCCACCGCTAGCGGCCAAGAGACCCAGTACTTC. The V and J genes are TRBV9 and TRBJ2-5, with 7 nucleotides matching TRBD2. CDR3 size: 15 residues. The V and J ends lost 3 bases and 1 base, in that order; junction bases with no gene match: 6. CDR1 is SGDLS, CDR2 YYNGEE, per germline.